The rows below give T cell receptor beta chains drawn from one sample of a study of blood T cell repertoires in COVID-19. Data came from immunoSEQ multiplex PCR; TCRdb stores just in-frame clones and leaves some out. The sample has approximately 92,000 clones; about 81% are singletons. Sequencing was carried out using peripheral blood. The receptors stem from a man at least 80 years old with acute or convalescent COVID-19. Both conserved end residues are part of each CDR3. D genes are given only for firm matches. Size values are once, few and many counts, or a class for expanded clones, and some rows have none.

d_gene	v_gene	abundance	j_gene	CDR3nt	CDR3aa
TRBD2	TRBV4-3	NA	TRBJ2-1	TGCGCCAGCAGTCAGACGGGACTAGCGGGAGAATTACGCGCGTACAATGAGCAGTTCTTC	CASSQTGLAGELRAYNEQFF
TRBD1	TRBV7-8	NA	TRBJ2-3	TGTGCCAGCAGCTTACACCTGGGGACAGGGTTAGGGACAGATACGCAGTATTTT	CASSLHLGTGLGTDTQYF
NA	TRBV11-2	NA	TRBJ1-2	TGTGCCAGCAGCTCGGACAAGAACTATGGCTACACCTTC	CASSSDKNYGYTF
TRBD1	TRBV11-2	NA	TRBJ2-3	TGTGCAGTAGGGGGCAGACGCACAGATACGCAGTATTTT	CAVGGRRTDTQYF
NA	TRBV6-6	NA	TRBJ2-2	TGTGCCAGCAGTTACATGACTGAAGCGAACACCGGGGAGCTGTTTTTT	CASSYMTEANTGELFF
TRBD1	TRBV6-5	NA	TRBJ1-5	TGTGCCAGCAGAACTAGCAGGGGGAGCAATCAGCCCCAGCATTTT	CASRTSRGSNQPQHF
TRBD1	TRBV10-3	NA	TRBJ2-2	TGTGCCATCAGTCAGCCGACAGGGCCCGGGGAGCTGTTTTTT	CAISQPTGPGELFF
NA	TRBV4-3	NA	TRBJ2-7	TGCGCCAGCAGCCAAGAGGGCAGGGGTTACCACGAGCAGTACTTC	CASSQEGRGYHEQYF
TRBD1	TRBV3-1/TRBV3-2	NA	TRBJ1-6	TGTGCCAGCAGCCAGAACAGGGGGGAACCCCTCCACTTT	CASSQNRGEPLHF
NA	TRBV4-3	NA	TRBJ1-1	TGCGCCAGCAGCCAGGGGGGGGGCAGACGAACTGAAGCTTTCTTT	CASSQGGGRRTEAFF
NA	TRBV5-1	NA	TRBJ1-6	TGCGCCAGCAGCGACACCAGTTTTAGCTCCTATAATTCACCCCTCCACTTT	CASSDTSFSSYNSPLHF
TRBD1	TRBV10-2	NA	TRBJ2-7	TGCGCCAGCAGTCGACCGGGACAGGGGGTTCAGTACTTC	CASSRPGQGVQYF
TRBD1	TRBV6-6	NA	TRBJ1-1	TGTGCCAGCAGCCGCGGACAGGGGGCGGACACTGAAGCTTTCTTT	CASSRGQGADTEAFF
NA	TRBV6-5	NA	TRBJ2-3	TGTGCCAGCAGTTTCCGGACAGCTGCAGATACGCAGTATTTT	CASSFRTAADTQYF
NA	TRBV10-3	NA	TRBJ1-1	TGTGCCATCTCCAGGCAGAACACTGAAGCTTTCTTT	CAISRQNTEAFF
NA	TRBV15	NA	TRBJ2-2	TGTGCCACCAGCAGAGATATCGTCCGGGAGCTGTTTTTT	CATSRDIVRELFF
NA	TRBV19	NA	TRBJ2-2	TGTGCCAGTAGTACAGGGTCGAACACCGGGGAGCTGTTTTTT	CASSTGSNTGELFF
NA	TRBV5-1	NA	TRBJ2-1	TGCGCCAGCAGCTTGGGTTGGCTAGCTGGGTTAGATGAGCAGTTCTTC	CASSLGWLAGLDEQFF
NA	TRBV28	NA	TRBJ2-7	TGTGCCAGCAGTTTGTCGCCCGCGGTCTACGAGCAGTACTTC	CASSLSPAVYEQYF
TRBD2	TRBV2	NA	TRBJ2-5	TGTGCCAGCAGTCTGGGACTAGCGGGAAAGACCCAGTACTTC	CASSLGLAGKTQYF
TRBD1	TRBV6-4	NA	TRBJ1-2	TGTGCCAGCAGTGACTCCACAGGGGTCACCTATGGCTACACCTTC	CASSDSTGVTYGYTF
TRBD2	TRBV6-5	NA	TRBJ2-7	TGTGCCAGCAGTTACCGCCCCGCAGCGGGGAAGGGCGAGCAGTACTTC	CASSYRPAAGKGEQYF
TRBD1	TRBV7-2	NA	TRBJ1-2	TGTGCCAGCAGCCCCCCCTCCGGGACAGGGGGCATCTATGGCTACACCTTC	CASSPPSGTGGIYGYTF
NA	TRBV9	NA	TRBJ1-3	TGTGCCAGCAGCGTAGACATCCCAGGGACTGGAAACACCATATATTTT	CASSVDIPGTGNTIYF
TRBD2	TRBV5-1	NA	TRBJ2-1	TGCGCCAGCACCTCCGGACTAGCGGGGGACAATGAGCAGTTCTTC	CASTSGLAGDNEQFF
NA	TRBV5-1	NA	TRBJ1-4	TGCGCCAGCAGCTTGGCCGGCCGGGAAGAAAAACTGTTTTTT	CASSLAGREEKLFF
TRBD1	TRBV11-2	NA	TRBJ2-5	TGTGCCAGCAGCTCCGGCTCGGGACAGCCCCAAGAGACCCAGTACTTC	CASSSGSGQPQETQYF
TRBD1	TRBV5-1	NA	TRBJ1-1	TGCGCCAGCAGCTCGCCGGGACAGGGAACTGAAGCTTTCTTT	CASSSPGQGTEAFF
TRBD1	TRBV24-1	NA	TRBJ2-5	TGTGCCACCAGTGATCTGACAGGGCCTGCAGAGACCCAGTACTTC	CATSDLTGPAETQYF
NA	TRBV14	few	TRBJ2-5	TGTGCCAGCAGCCAACAGGGAACGGAGACCCAGTACTTC	CASSQQGTETQYF
TRBD1	TRBV11-3	NA	TRBJ1-2	TGTGCCAGCAGTTTCGGGACAGGGAACTATGGCTACACCTTC	CASSFGTGNYGYTF
NA	TRBV4-1	NA	TRBJ1-2	TGCGCCAGCAGCCAAGAAGGGGGAAACTATGGCTACACCTTC	CASSQEGGNYGYTF
TRBD2	TRBV9	NA	TRBJ2-1	TGTGCCAGCAGCTCCGGGACTAGGAGTAATGAGCAGTTCTTC	CASSSGTRSNEQFF
TRBD2	TRBV19	NA	TRBJ2-1	TGTGCCAGTAGCAACCGAATAGCGGGGTTAGGCGATGAGCAGTTCTTC	CASSNRIAGLGDEQFF
TRBD2	TRBV10-1	NA	TRBJ2-2	TGCGCCAGCAGTGGTTGGGGACTAGCGGGAGCCCACGCCGCCGGGGAGCTGTTTTTT	CASSGWGLAGAHAAGELFF
NA	TRBV4-1	NA	TRBJ2-7	TGCGCCAGCAGCCACCTAACCGGGACATGGATCTCCTACGAGCAGTACTTC	CASSHLTGTWISYEQYF
NA	TRBV12-3/TRBV12-4	NA	TRBJ1-5	TGTGCCAGCAGGGGGAGCGATCAGCCCCAGCATTTT	CASRGSDQPQHF
NA	TRBV9	NA	TRBJ2-3	TGTGCCAGCAGCGCACGAGACTCGTACACAGATACGCAGTATTTT	CASSARDSYTDTQYF
NA	TRBV7-9	NA	TRBJ2-6	TGTGCCAGCAGCTTCATTCAACCGGGACTTCTCTCTGGGGCCAACGTCCTGACTTTC	CASSFIQPGLLSGANVLTF
NA	TRBV28	NA	TRBJ1-6	TGTGCCAGCAGTTTAAGGGACAAAAGTTCACCCCTCCACTTT	CASSLRDKSSPLHF
NA	TRBV6-5	NA	TRBJ1-6	TGTGCCAGCAGTCTAAGGGCAGGGAAGGGTTCACCCCTCCACTTT	CASSLRAGKGSPLHF